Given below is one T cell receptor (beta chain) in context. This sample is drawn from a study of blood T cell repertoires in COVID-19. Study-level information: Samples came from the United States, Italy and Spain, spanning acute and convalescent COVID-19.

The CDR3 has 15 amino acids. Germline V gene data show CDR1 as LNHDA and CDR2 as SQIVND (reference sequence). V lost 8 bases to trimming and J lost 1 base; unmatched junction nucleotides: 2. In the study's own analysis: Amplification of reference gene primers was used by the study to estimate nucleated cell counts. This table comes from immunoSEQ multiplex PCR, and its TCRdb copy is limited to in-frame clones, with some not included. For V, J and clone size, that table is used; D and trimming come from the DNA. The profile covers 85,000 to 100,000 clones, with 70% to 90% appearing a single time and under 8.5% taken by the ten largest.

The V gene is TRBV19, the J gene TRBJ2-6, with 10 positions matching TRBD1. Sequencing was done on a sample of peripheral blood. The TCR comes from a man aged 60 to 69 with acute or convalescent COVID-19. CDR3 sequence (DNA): TGTGCCAGTCGACAGGGGGCGTCTGGGGCCAACGTCCTGACTTTC. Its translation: CASRQGASGANVLTF. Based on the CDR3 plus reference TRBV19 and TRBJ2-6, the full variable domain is DGGITQSPKYLFRKEGQNVTLSCEQNLNHDAMYWYRQDPGQGLRLIYYSQIVNDFQKGDIAEGYSVSREKKESFPLTVTSAQKNPTAFYLCASRQGASGANVLTFGAGSRLTVL.